This T cell receptor (beta chain) appears in the sequencing data of a study of vaccination effects on CD4 cells after COVID-19 (dated by TCRdb to about 2022). Background on the whole study: Samples were taken from three convalescent patients early (day +14) and late (day +241, +227, +161 respectively) after vaccination. Across the study, the median time from the second dose to post-vaccine sampling was 72 days (range 14 to 241). Altogether, 10 COVID-19 convalescent patients and a handful of SARS-CoV-2-naive healthy vaccine recipients made up the full study. In both COVID-19 convalescent patients and infection-naive vaccine recipients, the study compared SARS-CoV-2 spike-specific CD4+ TCR repertoires from before mRNA vaccination with those from after it. In the study, cultures from other donors were sequenced using the Oncomine TCR Beta short-read assay on an Illumina iSeq 100. General study outcomes and caveats: The study was limited by a small number of convalescent patients, and early post-infection timepoints were lacking. At late post-vaccination timepoints, both infection-induced and vaccine-induced clones showed marked clonal contraction, consistent with waning T cell responses. In convalescent patients, the post-vaccine spike-reactive repertoire consisted mainly of new vaccine-induced clones, largely distinct from infection-induced clones.

To identify antigen-specific CD4+ T cell clonotypes by their expansion, the ViraFEST assay first stimulated PBMC with viral peptide pools and then applied TCR sequencing. After around 11 days of culture, CD4+ T cells were isolated with the EasySep CD4+ T cell isolation kit. Convalescent patients had PCR-confirmed SARS-CoV-2 infection between March and December 2020, before Alpha, Beta and Delta variants emerged in the United States. Each participant got two doses of an mRNA SARS-CoV-2 vaccine, either BNT162b2 or mRNA-1273. Each well held around 1.9 million PBMC cultured in IMDM containing around 5.1% human AB serum, roughly 10 IU/ml IL-2 and gentamicin, along with around 9.4 ug/ml peptides. On days 3 and 7, half of the culture medium was replaced with fresh IL-2-containing medium. Each peptide stimulation condition was cultured in triplicate wells unless otherwise noted. Using Ficoll-Paque Plus gradient centrifugation, PBMC were separated from whole blood and then either used fresh or cryopreserved at -140C. The overlapping peptide pools covered the spike proteins of SARS-CoV-2 as well as those of the common cold coronaviruses HCoV-NL63, HCoV-OC43 and HCoV-229E. The QIAamp micro DNA kit was used to extract genomic DNA from the cultured CD4+ T cells.

Here V drops 4 bases and J drops 6 bases, and the junction holds 5 bases not matched to any gene. Sequences SGDLS (CDR1) and YYNGEE (CDR2) are obtained from the germline V gene. From cysteine to phenylalanine, the CDR3 is 15 amino acids long. CDR3 DNA is the only sequence kept; it has 45 bases, read in frame from the first base. Points on this clone: The target of this receptor is not known. No quality values exist for individual bases; no much larger clone is one base distant.

Library preparation employed the immunoSEQ multiplex PCR assay. TCR beta CDR3 sequencing was performed on DNA from the cultured, isolated CD4+ T cells. On the authors' methods: Non-productive TCR sequences were discarded, and reads were trimmed to the CDR3 region, with only CDR3s of 7 or more amino acids retained. Antigen-specific clonotypes were identified using the MANAFEST web app by comparison of expansion in peptide wells against reference cultures. Positive clones required FDR<0.05 expansion versus reference and all other wells, odds ratio above 5, and frequency above 0.1% in two replicate wells. A clonotype was defined as cross-reactive if the clonotype was significantly expanded both in SARS-CoV-2 spike wells and in at least one common cold coronavirus spike condition. Levenshtein distance calculated with the stringdist R package was used to assess CDR3 similarity, and unrooted trees were constructed with ape in R 3.6.1. TCRdb took over this immuneACCESS table, retaining in-frame rearrangements with V and J assigned. Such tables are incomplete; in checked studies, under half of the missing clones stem from an unresolved V gene, and the remainder is unexplained. V, J and clone size derive from that table, while D and trimming were established from the DNA sequence. The sample table records roughly 15,000 clones; 80% of these occur just once. In total, the top ten clones hold 15% to 20% of the sample.

The sequenced sample was CD4+ T cells from PBMCs cultured with SARS-CoV-2 spike peptides, obtained after COVID-19 vaccination. What this sample's cell subset or site label stands for: SARS-CoV-2 spike overlapping peptide pool stimulation. The TCR was taken from a human donor who had a prior SARS-CoV-2 infection. The chain couples TRBV9 to TRBJ2-1; the junction holds 12 bases that match TRBD2. The base sequence is TGTGCCAGCAGCCCTAGACTAGCGGGAGCCAATGAGCAGTTCTTC. It is translated as CASSPRLAGANEQFF. Supplemented by the reference TRBV9 and TRBJ2-1 proteins around the CDR3, the complete variable domain is DSGVTQTPKHLITATGQRVTLRCSPRSGDLSVYWYQQSLDQGLQFLIQYYNGEERAKGNILERFSAQQFPDLHSELNLSSLELGDSALYFCASSPRLAGANEQFFGPGTRLTVL.